This TCR beta chain was found in a study of blood T cells in healthy people across ages. Trimming took 4 bases from V and 1 from J; bases not matched to a gene: 14. This CDR3 has 19 amino acids. Looked up from germline, CDR1 is DFQATT and CDR2 is SNEGSKA (reference sequence). Each donor supplied roughly 9.2 milliliters of peripheral blood. Combining a sample-barcoded 5' primer with a J-beta primer mix, a second PCR ran for about 6 to 11 cycles. One entry per CDR3 protein results from TCRdb running MiXCR on the 5' RACE reads. The sample holds about 900,000 distinct CDR3 sequences, 62% seen once. The J gene is TRBJ2-6, the V gene TRBV20-1, with 9 bases identical to TRBD2. Specimen: blood. The source is a man younger than 45 in good health. CDR3 sequence reads: CSAIPWGTSRGSGANVLTF. The CDR3 DNA reads TGCAGTGCTATCCCCTGGGGGACTAGCCGAGGATCTGGGGCCAACGTCCTGACTTTC.